Shown below are 7 T cell receptor beta chains from a single sample sequenced in a study of cytomegalovirus exposure and HLA in healthy donors. The PCR made use of 60 Vbeta and 13 Jbeta primers. Measured with immunoSEQ multiplex PCR; TCRdb has only the in-frame clones, and not every one. The table has fewer than 150,000 clones, 75% seen once; the top ten hold roughly 3%. The sequenced sample was PBMCs. Receptors were obtained from a man between 25 and 39 years old in good health and CMV-seronegative.

J is TRBJ1-5 and V is TRBV6-1; possibly TRBD1 for D (6 bases). V lost 4 bases to trimming and J lost 6 bases, with 16 bases between them. This CDR3 region has 15 residues. Germline CDR1 is MNHNS and CDR2 is SASEGT. Here the CDR3 DNA reads TGTGCCAGCAGTGTAGGGGGTGCCCCTCTTCAGCCCCAGCATTTT. Its protein product is CASSVGGAPLQPQHF.

The chain employs TRBV28 and TRBJ1-4; the D is unclear. V was pared by 6 bases and J by 6 bases, with 14 bases between. The CDR3 spans 14 residues. Germline-derived CDR1 and CDR2 are MDHEN and SYDVKM. In nucleotides, the CDR3 is TGTGCCAGCAGCCCCCTAAGGGAGGATGAAAAACTGTTTTTT. It codes for CASSPLREDEKLFF.

The chain has TRBV10-3 and TRBJ2-7; possible D gene TRBD2, 5 bases. The CDR3 extends over 16 amino acids. The germline V and J ends were trimmed by 3 bases and 2 bases, with 17 bases remaining between them. Germline-derived CDR1 and CDR2 are ENHRY and SYGVKD. CDR3 region: CAISDLRVEKTYEQYF. Here the CDR3 DNA reads TGTGCCATCAGTGACCTGAGGGTTGAAAAAACCTACGAGCAGTACTTC.

The chain joins TRBV4-3 to TRBJ2-7, with a weak D call TRBD2 (5 bases). Germline values: CDR1 LGHNA, CDR2 YSLEER. V gave up 2 bases and J gave up 6 bases, with 14 bases separating them. The CDR3 length is 14 residues. The CDR3 loop reads CASSQSGRLGEQYF. DNA of the CDR3: TGCGCCAGCAGCCAAAGCGGCAGGCTTGGCGAGCAGTACTTC.

The J gene is TRBJ2-3, the V gene TRBV6-6; weak D call: TRBD2 (5 bases). Germline CDR1 is MNHNY and CDR2 is SVGAGI (reference sequence). The CDR3 spans 15 residues. V dropped 7 bases and J dropped 4 bases, with 18 bases sitting between them. The CDR3 nucleotides read TGTGCCAGCACCCCAATGGGCGGGCCCCCAGATACGCAGTATTTT. Translated, it gives CASTPMGGPPDTQYF.

This chain joins TRBV6-5 and TRBJ2-5; possible D gene TRBD2, 6 bases. The length of the CDR3 is 11 residues. Trimming took off 3 bases at V and 13 bases at J, with 12 bases between the two ends. Germline-derived CDR1 and CDR2 are MNHEY and SVGAGI. The CDR3 protein is CASSYSGEWYF. DNA for the CDR3: TGTGCCAGCAGTTATTCGGGGGAGTGGTACTTC.

This clone has more than one count but fewer than ten. This CDR3 reads CAIAQQGLIDEQYF. CDR3 DNA: TGCGCCATCGCACAACAGGGTTTAATCGACGAGCAGTACTTC. The rearrangement links TRBV10-2 to TRBJ2-7, with a tentative D call TRBD1 (6 bases). The length of the CDR3 is 14 residues. With 10 bases removed from V and 5 bases from J, the gap between germline ends came to 21 bases. Germline V gives CDR1 WSHSY, CDR2 SAAADI.